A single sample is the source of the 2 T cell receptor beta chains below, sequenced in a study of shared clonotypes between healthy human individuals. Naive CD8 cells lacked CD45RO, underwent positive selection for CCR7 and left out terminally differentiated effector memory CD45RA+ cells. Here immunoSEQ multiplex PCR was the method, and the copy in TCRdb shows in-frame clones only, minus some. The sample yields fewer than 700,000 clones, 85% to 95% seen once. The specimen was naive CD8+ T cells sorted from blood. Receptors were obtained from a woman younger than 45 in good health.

Here the CDR3 DNA reads TGTGCCAGCAGTTCACCCTCCTACAATGAGCAGTTCTTC. Translated: CASSSPSYNEQFF. The J gene is TRBJ2-1, the V gene TRBV6-5; D gene ambiguous. This CDR3 is 13 amino acids long. Per the germline V gene, CDR1 is MNHEY and CDR2 is SVGAGI. Trimming took off 4 bases at V and 0 bases at J, with 4 bases between the two ends.

The CDR3 spells CASSHIGDGPMIAGNTIYF. CDR3 DNA: TGCGCCAGCAGCCATATTGGGGACGGGCCAATGATCGCAGGAAACACCATATATTTT. The J gene is TRBJ1-3, the V gene TRBV4-1; possibly TRBD1 for D (5 bases). The germline V and J ends were trimmed by 3 bases and 4 bases, with 25 bases remaining between them. The CDR3 is 19 amino acids. Germline CDR1 reads MGHRA; CDR2 reads YSYEKL.